This entry is about one T cell receptor (beta chain). This sample is part of a study of blood T cell repertoires in COVID-19. Study overall: In each case, the material was cDNA or gDNA derived from T cells, B-cell-depleted T cells, or PBMCs.

TCRdb's copy holds only in-frame clones and misses some; the assay was immunoSEQ multiplex PCR. The sample has about 180,000 clones, around four fifths seen once. The germline gives CDR1 SGHRS, CDR2 YFSETQ. V lost 0 bases and J lost 1, with 7 bases in between. This CDR3 has 14 residues. The clonotype originates from a woman in her 70s with COVID-19, enrolled during active disease. The source material was peripheral blood. The chain employs TRBV5-1 and TRBJ2-5; D is ambiguous. Written as DNA, the CDR3 is TGCGCCAGCAGCTTGGTTGAGCTCCAAGAGACCCAGTACTTC. It encodes CASSLVELQETQYF. Full variable domain (outside the CDR3, taken from reference TRBV5-1 and TRBJ2-5): KAGVTQTPRYLIKTRGQQVTLSCSPISGHRSVSWYQQTPGQGLQFLFEYFSETQRNKGNFPGRFSGRQFSNSRSEMNVSTLELGDSALYLCASSLVELQETQYFGPGTRLLVL.